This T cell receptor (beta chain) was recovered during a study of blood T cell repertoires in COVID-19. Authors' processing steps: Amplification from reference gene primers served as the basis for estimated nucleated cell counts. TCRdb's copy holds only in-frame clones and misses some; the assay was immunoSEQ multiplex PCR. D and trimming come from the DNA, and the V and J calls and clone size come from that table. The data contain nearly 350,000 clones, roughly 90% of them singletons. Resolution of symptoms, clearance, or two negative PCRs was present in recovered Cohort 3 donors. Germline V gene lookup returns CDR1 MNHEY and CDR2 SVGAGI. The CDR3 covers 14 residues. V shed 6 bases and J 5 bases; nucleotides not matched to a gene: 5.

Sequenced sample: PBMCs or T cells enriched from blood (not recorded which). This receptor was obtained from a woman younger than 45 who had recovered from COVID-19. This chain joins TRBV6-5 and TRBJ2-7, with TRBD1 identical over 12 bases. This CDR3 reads CASRAGTGGHEQYF. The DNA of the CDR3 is TGTGCCAGCAGGGCCGGGACAGGGGGCCACGAGCAGTACTTC.